Presented here are 11 T cell receptor beta chains from one specimen sequenced in a study of cytomegalovirus exposure and HLA in healthy donors. The PCR was carried out with 60 Vbeta primers and 13 Jbeta primers. The repertoire was sequenced with immunoSEQ multiplex PCR; TCRdb's copy has only in-frame clones and lacks some. The table has some 140,000 clones, around 77% seen once. The sequencing sample was made of PBMCs. These TCRs come from a woman aged 55-69 years in good health and CMV-seronegative.

This clone was seen a single time. V is TRBV14 and J is TRBJ2-7; tentative D call: TRBD1 (6 bases). V lost 8 bases, J lost 4 bases, and 18 bases lay in between. The CDR3 is 14 residues long. In germline, CDR1 is SGHDN, CDR2 FVKESK. The CDR3 bases are TGTGCCAGCTATACAGGGCCCCACGGGTACGAGCAGTACTTC. Amino acids: CASYTGPHGYEQYF.

This chain joins TRBV19 and TRBJ1-2; the match to TRBD1 covers 11 bases. CDR1 and CDR2 from the germline V gene are LNHDA and SQIVND (reference sequence). The CDR3 extends over 16 amino acids. The DNA of the CDR3 is TGTGGGGGGTTAGCCGGGACAGGGGGTAATAACTATGGCTACACCTTC. Translated, it gives CGGLAGTGGNNYGYTF.

The chain couples TRBV18 to TRBJ2-5; D may be TRBD1 or TRBD2 (6 bases each). The DNA matches TRBJ2-7 better at its end, which makes the J call doubtful. CDR1 and CDR2 from the germline V gene are KGHSH and LQKENI. CDR3 length: 15 residues. In nucleotides, the CDR3 is TGTGCCAGCTCACCACCGGGAAGGGGGGACTACGAGCAGTACTTC. The encoded protein is CASSPPGRGDYEQYF.

This clone was seen a handful of times. V and J are TRBV28 and TRBJ1-1; D unclear. The V end lost 6 bases, the J end lost 5 bases, and 13 bases lay between the germline ends. Germline loops: CDR1 MDHEN, CDR2 SYDVKM. The CDR3 has 13 amino acids. The chain's CDR3 is CASSLVRRTEAFF. The CDR3 bases are TGTGCCAGCAGCCTCGTCCGGAGGACTGAAGCTTTCTTT.

The V call is TRBV7-9, the J call TRBJ2-3; D is perhaps TRBD2 (6 bases). The CDR3 is made up of 15 amino acids. In germline, CDR1 is SEHNR, CDR2 FQNEAQ (reference sequence). Trimming removed 2 bases at V and 5 bases at J, with 14 bases between. In nucleotides, the CDR3 is TGTGCCAGCAGCTTACGTCCTAGCGCTGAAGATACGCAGTATTTT. As protein: CASSLRPSAEDTQYF.

The chain couples TRBV7-9 to TRBJ2-1; possibly TRBD2 for D (5 bases). The germline gives CDR1 SEHNR, CDR2 FQNEAQ (reference sequence). The V end lost 0 bases, the J end lost 10 bases, and 16 bases lay between the germline ends. The CDR3 covers 15 residues. CDR3 in amino acids: CASSLASGNPGEQFF. The CDR3 nucleotides are TGTGCCAGCAGCTTAGCCTCAGGAAACCCGGGGGAGCAGTTCTTC.

The gene calls are TRBV4-1 and TRBJ2-1, with D tentatively TRBD1 (6 bases). V lost 1 base and J 10 bases, leaving 17 bases between the germline ends. The CDR3 is 15 amino acids. CDR1 MGHRA and CDR2 YSYEKL come from the germline V gene. In DNA, the CDR3 is TGCGCCAGCAGCCAAGCTACCCGGGACACTCAGGAGCAGTTCTTC. As protein: CASSQATRDTQEQFF.

V and J are TRBV19 and TRBJ1-5; 7 positions agree with TRBD1. The V gene end was trimmed by 7 bases and the J gene end by 6 bases; junction bases not matched to a gene: 12. CDR1 is LNHDA, CDR2 SQIVND, per germline (reference sequence). The CDR3 is made up of 15 amino acids. This chain's CDR3 is CASNPGTARPQPQHF. The DNA for the CDR3 is TGTGCCAGTAATCCTGGGACAGCGAGACCTCAGCCCCAGCATTTT.

In its sample, this clone was seen once. The CDR3 is CASSSAAQGRETQYF. Here the CDR3 DNA reads TGTGCCAGCAGCTCCGCCGCCCAGGGTCGAGAGACCCAGTACTTC. The V call is TRBV5-4, the J call TRBJ2-5; TRBD1 might be the D (5 bases). The CDR3 loop spans 15 amino acids. Trimming took 3 bases from V and 4 from J, leaving 16 bases between them. The V gene's germline CDR1 is SGHNT and CDR2 YYREEE (reference sequence).

The V call is TRBV7-3, the J call TRBJ2-7; 10 bases line up with TRBD2. Germline-derived CDR1 and CDR2 are SGHTA and FQGTGA. J was trimmed by 3 bases and V by 0 bases; bases with no gene match: 11. The CDR3 extends over 18 amino acids. The CDR3: CASSLTGTGTSAGYEQYF. The CDR3 coding sequence is TGTGCCAGCAGCTTAACCGGAACAGGGACTAGCGCGGGCTACGAGCAGTACTTC.

The chain joins TRBV5-4 to TRBJ2-3; D unresolved. This CDR3 comprises 15 residues. Germline CDR1 reads SGHNT; CDR2 reads YYREEE (reference sequence). V lost 4 bases and J 2 bases, leaving 14 bases between the germline ends. Here the CDR3 reads CASSPGSGPTDTQYF. CDR3 sequence (DNA): TGTGCCAGCAGCCCTGGCTCTGGCCCCACAGATACGCAGTATTTT.